A single sample is the source of the 26 T cell receptor beta chains below, sequenced in a study of cytomegalovirus exposure and HLA in healthy donors. A multiplex PCR was run with 60 Vbeta primers and 13 Jbeta primers. Measured with immunoSEQ multiplex PCR; TCRdb has only the in-frame clones, and not every one. The table has under 150,000 clones, around 83% seen once; the top ten hold approximately 2.4%. The sample comprised PBMCs. The receptors here all came from a man aged 50 or older in good health and CMV-seronegative.

The CDR3 nucleotides are TGTGCCAGCAGCGGGGGCCCGTTGCTCGGACGGAGCTACGAGCAGTACTTC. Its translation is CASSGGPLLGRSYEQYF. The chain joins TRBV5-6 to TRBJ2-7, with D perhaps TRBD1 (6 bases). Germline-derived CDR1 and CDR2 are SGHDT and YYEEEE. Trimming left V 4 bases short and J 3 bases short, with 23 bases between. The CDR3 length is 17 residues.

The chain couples TRBV6-5 to TRBJ1-2; 7 nucleotides agree with TRBD1. The germline V gene has CDR1 MNHEY and CDR2 SVGAGI. The V segment lost 0 bases and the J segment 2 bases; nucleotides outside the gene matches: 6. The CDR3 runs to 16 residues. CDR3 region: CASSYSSRGGNYGYTF. The CDR3 bases are TGTGCCAGCAGTTACTCGAGTAGAGGGGGCAACTATGGCTACACCTTC.

The J gene is TRBJ2-7, the V gene TRBV7-9, with D unresolved. Germline CDR1 and CDR2: SEHNR and FQNEAQ (reference sequence). V shed 4 bases and J shed 6 bases, with 7 bases lying between them. This CDR3 comprises 11 residues. The chain's CDR3 is CASSSTGEQYF. CDR3 coding DNA: TGTGCCAGCAGCTCCACTGGCGAGCAGTACTTC.

The V gene is TRBV19, the J gene TRBJ2-7; TRBD2 is a possible D gene (7 bases). In germline, CDR1 is LNHDA, CDR2 SQIVND (reference sequence). The CDR3 is 14 residues long. Trimming shortened V by 5 bases and J by 6 bases, and 17 bases separated the two germline ends. The CDR3 is CASSPGEGMVEQYF. CDR3 coding DNA: TGTGCCAGTAGTCCAGGGGAGGGTATGGTCGAGCAGTACTTC.

This clone appeared a few times. J is TRBJ1-5 and V is TRBV2; D unresolved. The V gene's germline CDR1 is SNHLY and CDR2 FYNNEI. Trimming pared 7 bases from V and 0 bases from J, leaving 7 bases between. This CDR3 contains 13 residues. The CDR3 DNA follows: TGTGCCAGCAATCGGGATAGCAATCAGCCCCAGCATTTT. Protein product: CASNRDSNQPQHF.

The chain links TRBV5-1 to TRBJ2-4; 12 nucleotides align to TRBD2. The length of the CDR3 is 15 residues. After removal of 5 bases from V and 5 bases from J, the junction contained 5 bases not matched to a gene. Germline V CDR1 and CDR2: SGHRS, YFSETQ. The CDR3 sequence: CASRASGGAENIQYF. The CDR3 DNA is TGCGCCAGCAGAGCTAGCGGGGGGGCGGAAAACATTCAGTACTTC.

This sequence joins TRBV1 and TRBJ2-3; the D call TRBD2 from the table was never checked on the DNA. TRBV1 represents a pseudogene. The length of the CDR3 is 14 residues. CDR3 amino acids: CTSSQVRGTDTQYF. For the CDR3, the DNA is TGCACCAGCAGCCAAGTACGCGGCACAGATACGCAGTATTTT.

This chain joins TRBV9 and TRBJ2-2, with D tentatively TRBD1 (5 bases). The CDR3 has 14 residues. The V end lost 4 bases, the J end lost 1 base, and 8 bases lay between the germline ends. Germline V gene data show CDR1 as SGDLS and CDR2 as YYNGEE. In nucleotides, the CDR3 is TGTGCCAGCAGCACCGGACAGAACACCGGGGAGCTGTTTTTT. Protein product: CASSTGQNTGELFF.

The chain couples TRBV19 to TRBJ1-3, with D possibly matching TRBD1 (6 bases). Per germline, CDR1 LNHDA and CDR2 SQIVND (reference sequence). The CDR3 is 13 amino acids. V lost 3 bases, J lost 4 bases, and 7 bases lay in between. The CDR3 DNA sequence: TGTGCCAGTAGTATCGACAGGGGAAACACCATATATTTT. Translation gives CASSIDRGNTIYF.

J is TRBJ1-1 and V is TRBV6-6; D is perhaps TRBD1 (6 bases). V gave up 2 bases and J gave up 4 bases, with 8 bases separating them. Germline CDR1 and CDR2: MNHNY and SVGAGI (reference sequence). The CDR3 has 13 residues. The chain's CDR3 is CASSYAGATEAFF. DNA for the CDR3: TGTGCCAGCAGTTACGCGGGGGCCACTGAAGCTTTCTTT.

The CDR3 protein is CASSQKYPGNTIYF. The DNA of the CDR3 is TGTGCCAGCAGCCAGAAGTATCCTGGAAACACCATATATTTT. This sequence joins TRBV5-4 and TRBJ1-3; D gene ambiguous. This CDR3 is built from 14 residues. V was pared by 4 bases and J by 2 bases, with 10 bases between. Germline assignment: CDR1 SGHNT and CDR2 YYREEE (reference sequence).

The chain has TRBV25-1 and TRBJ2-5; 7 nucleotides agree with TRBD1. Germline CDR1 and CDR2: MGHDK and SYGVNS. The CDR3 extends over 16 amino acids. The junction had 6 bases not matched to a gene; V was cut back by 1 base and J by 1 base. The CDR3 DNA reads as TGTGCCAGCAGTGAATTAGAGGGGGCTTTCCAAGAGACCCAGTACTTC. It specifies CASSELEGAFQETQYF.

Only one count was recorded for this clone. This chain connects TRBV13 to TRBJ2-3, with D possibly TRBD2 on 6 matching bases. Germline-derived CDR1 and CDR2 are PRHDT and FYEKMQ (reference sequence). V lost 5 bases and J lost 3, with 24 bases in between. This CDR3 contains 18 residues. The DNA for the CDR3 is TGTGCCAGCAGCCTCCACCCCGGGACTTTGGGGAGGACAGATACGCAGTATTTT. Its protein product is CASSLHPGTLGRTDTQYF.

The J gene is TRBJ2-2, the V gene TRBV2, with 10 bases lining up with TRBD1. V lost 3 bases to trimming and J lost 3 bases; unmatched junction nucleotides: 4. Germline CDR1 and CDR2: SNHLY and FYNNEI. This CDR3 is built from 16 residues. CDR3 nucleotide sequence: TGTGCCAGCAGTGATGTGGACAGGGGGGACACCGGGGAGCTGTTTTTT. This sequence encodes CASSDVDRGDTGELFF. The variable domain in full, completed from reference TRBV2 and TRBJ2-2, reads EPEVTQTPSHQVTQMGQEVILRCVPISNHLYFYWYRQILGQKVEFLVSFYNNEISEKSEIFDDQFSVERPDGSNFTLKIRSTKLEDSAMYFCASSDVDRGDTGELFFGEGSRLTVL.

The chain combines TRBV18 with TRBJ1-2, with 7 nucleotides matching TRBD1. With V trimmed by 4 bases and J by 1 base, 6 bases remained unmatched. The CDR3 totals 15 residues. Looked up from germline, CDR1 is KGHSH and CDR2 is LQKENI. For the CDR3, the DNA is TGTGCCAGCTCACGGGAAGGGACAGTTAACTATGGCTACACCTTC. Amino acids: CASSREGTVNYGYTF.

The chain carries TRBV5-1 and TRBJ1-3, with D unclear. CDR1 SGHRS and CDR2 YFSETQ come from the germline V gene. Trimming removed 0 bases from V and 0 bases from J, with 7 bases in between. This CDR3 is 15 amino acids long. This CDR3 is CASSLGLPSGNTIYF. Written as DNA, the CDR3 is TGCGCCAGCAGCTTGGGGCTTCCCTCTGGAAACACCATATATTTT.

The rearrangement uses TRBV9 and TRBJ2-1, with 11 positions matching TRBD2. V trimming: 2 bases; J trimming: 7 bases; junction bases outside the gene matches: 5. The CDR3 consists of 15 residues. Germline CDR1 reads SGDLS; CDR2 reads YYNGEE. CDR3 coding DNA: TGTGCCAGCAGCGTTAGCGGGGGGGGTACGAATGAGCAGTTCTTC. Its protein product is CASSVSGGGTNEQFF.

This chain joins TRBV4-3 and TRBJ1-5; 10 bases line up with TRBD1. The junction had 3 bases not matched to a gene; V was cut back by 4 bases and J by 6 bases. Germline CDR1 and CDR2: LGHNA and YSLEER. The CDR3 consists of 14 residues. CDR3 DNA: TGCGCCAGCAGCCCCGGGACAGGGGTTCAGCCCCAGCATTTT. Residues: CASSPGTGVQPQHF.

Only one count was recorded for this clone. This sequence joins TRBV6-4 and TRBJ1-6, with TRBD1 identical over 8 bases. The CDR3 loop spans 15 amino acids. Trimming took 0 bases from V and 6 from J; bases not matched to a gene: 1. Germline CDR1 and CDR2: MRHNA and SNTAGT. This CDR3 is CASSDSQGANSPLHF. CDR3 DNA sequence: TGTGCCAGCAGTGACTCGCAGGGGGCTAATTCACCCCTCCACTTT.

This chain links TRBV19 with TRBJ2-1; TRBD1 agrees at 7 bases. The trim removed 7 bases at V and 6 bases at J, leaving 9 bases unmatched. Looked up from germline, CDR1 is LNHDA and CDR2 is SQIVND (reference sequence). This CDR3 has 14 amino acids. DNA for the CDR3: TGTGCCAGTAAGAGGGACAGAAGCCGCAATGAGCAGTTCTTC. Translated, it gives CASKRDRSRNEQFF.

The chain recombines TRBV5-1 with TRBJ2-7, with D perhaps matching TRBD2 (5 bases). V was clipped by 6 bases and J by 4 bases, with 20 bases between them. This CDR3 has 15 amino acids. Germline CDR1 and CDR2: SGHRS and YFSETQ. The CDR3 nucleotides read TGCGCCAGCAAGGTCGACCAGGCCCCGGGATACGAGCAGTACTTC. Its protein product is CASKVDQAPGYEQYF.

CDR3: CASSSLLGAPDTQYF. The CDR3 DNA reads as TGTGCCAGCAGTTCGCTTCTGGGGGCCCCAGATACGCAGTATTTT. V usage is TRBV6-5 and J usage is TRBJ2-3; D is possibly TRBD1 (6 bases). CDR3 size: 15 residues. In germline, CDR1 is MNHEY, CDR2 SVGAGI. V was pared by 4 bases and J by 4 bases, with 15 bases between.

The chain recombines TRBV7-9 with TRBJ2-1; tentatively, D is TRBD1 (6 bases). Trimming took 3 bases from V and 10 from J, leaving 13 bases between them. CDR3 length: 13 amino acids. Germline CDR1 SEHNR, CDR2 FQNEAQ (reference sequence). The CDR3 sequence: CASSFPTGPEQFF. DNA for the CDR3: TGTGCCAGCAGCTTCCCGACAGGACCCGAGCAGTTCTTC.

The chain has TRBV30 and TRBJ2-3; 10 positions match TRBD2. Germline V gene lookup returns CDR1 GTSNPN and CDR2 SVGIG (reference sequence). The trim removed 8 bases at V and 6 bases at J, leaving 14 bases unmatched. The CDR3 loop spans 15 amino acids. The CDR3 region is CALTLLAGGGDTQYF. DNA of the CDR3: TGTGCCCTAACCCTTTTAGCGGGGGGTGGTGATACGCAGTATTTT. Full variable domain (remainder filled in from reference TRBV30 and TRBJ2-3): SQTIHQWPATLVQPVGSPLSLECTVEGTSNPNLYWYRQAAGRGLQLLFYSVGIGQISSEVPQNLSASRPQDRQFILSSKKLLLSDSGFYLCALTLLAGGGDTQYFGPGTRLTVL.

The rearrangement uses TRBV11-2 and TRBJ2-7; 9 bases are a match to TRBD1. The CDR3 runs 15 residues. With V trimmed by 0 bases and J by 4 bases, 4 bases remained unmatched. Per germline, CDR1 SGHAT and CDR2 FQNNGV. The CDR3 DNA reads TGTGCCAGCAGCTTAGAGGACAGGGGCAGATACGAGCAGTACTTC. Translating gives CASSLEDRGRYEQYF.

V is TRBV4-2 and J is TRBJ2-1; the match to TRBD2 covers 13 bases. There are 16 residues in the CDR3. Germline V gives CDR1 LGHNA, CDR2 YNFKEQ. Unmatched junction bases numbered 5, after V lost 2 bases and J lost 7 bases. The CDR3 nucleotides are TGTGCCAGCAGCCAAATGACTAGCGGGGGGTCTAATGAGCAGTTCTTC. It yields the protein CASSQMTSGGSNEQFF.